What follows are 32 T cell receptor beta chains derived from one specimen sequenced in a study of T-cell memory formation after mild COVID-19. TCRdb recomputed calls from the 5' RACE reads with MiXCR, one row per CDR3 protein. Counted here are 300,000 to 400,000 distinct CDR3 sequences, 25% to 30% occurring once; the ten biggest clones make up roughly 13%. The sequenced material came from PBMCs or a T cell subset sorted from them (not recorded which). The receptors originated from an adult woman who had mild COVID-19 (a few samples of this study predate the infection). Cell type and time point are not known.

The sample holds a few counts of this clonotype. The V call is TRBV4-3, the J call TRBJ2-1, with D uncertain. V shed 0 bases and J shed 5 bases, with 11 bases lying between them. Germline assignment: CDR1 LGHNA and CDR2 YSLEER. CDR3 length equals 15 residues. CDR3 amino acids: CASSQDEGANNEQFF. The CDR3 region has the DNA TGCGCCAGCAGCCAAGATGAAGGCGCTAACAATGAGCAGTTCTTC.

This clonotype has more than one count but fewer than ten. This rearrangement joins TRBV29-1 to TRBJ1-1; no definite D call. V was clipped by 6 bases and J by 1 base, with 9 bases between them. This CDR3 is 12 amino acids long. The germline gives CDR1 SQVTM, CDR2 ANQGSEA. In DNA, the CDR3 is TGCAGCGTCGGAGGGCAGAACACTGAAGCTTTCTTT. It codes for CSVGGQNTEAFF.

This clonotype was observed a few times. The chain has TRBV30 and TRBJ2-7; unclear D gene. CDR3 length equals 12 residues. The germline gives CDR1 GTSNPN, CDR2 SVGIG (reference sequence). Between the trimmed V and J ends, which lost 1 base and 0 bases, there was a span of 4 bases. In DNA form, the CDR3 reads TGTGCCTGGAGTGACTACTCCTACGAGCAGTACTTC. It translates to CAWSDYSYEQYF.

This clonotype has just a few counts. The V gene is TRBV11-1, the J gene TRBJ2-4; D remains unclear. From germline, CDR1 is SGHAT and CDR2 FQDESV (reference sequence). Deletions cut 1 base from V and 2 bases from J, with 6 bases between. The CDR3 loop spans 14 amino acids. Written as DNA, the CDR3 is TGTGCCAGCAGCTTAGTGGAAACCAAAAACATTCAGTACTTC. This encodes CASSLVETKNIQYF.

J is TRBJ2-7 and V is TRBV20-1, with 10 bases fitting TRBD2. The CDR3 is made up of 15 amino acids. V shed 6 bases and J 3 bases; nucleotides not matched to a gene: 11. Germline values: CDR1 DFQATT, CDR2 SNEGSKA (reference sequence). For the CDR3, the DNA is TGCAGTGCCATAGGGAGACTAGCGGGCCTCTACGAGCAGTACTTC. Translated: CSAIGRLAGLYEQYF.

This rearrangement joins TRBV19 to TRBJ2-7; the D gene could be TRBD1 or TRBD2 (5 bases each). V was cut by 5 bases and J by 2 bases, with 10 bases left in between. This CDR3 is built from 13 residues. The germline V gene has CDR1 LNHDA and CDR2 SQIVND (reference sequence). In DNA form, the CDR3 reads TGTGCCAGTAGTGCCGGGACCACCTACGAGCAGTACTTC. Translation: CASSAGTTYEQYF.

This chain connects TRBV3-1 to TRBJ2-1; no definite D call. V lost 8 bases, J lost 7 bases, and 12 bases lay in between. The CDR3 runs 12 residues. Germline loops: CDR1 LGHDT, CDR2 YNNKEL (reference sequence). The CDR3 loop reads CASATVGNEQFF. The CDR3 nucleotides are TGTGCCAGCGCCACTGTTGGGAATGAGCAGTTCTTC.

This clonotype was found a few times. The gene calls are TRBV5-6 and TRBJ2-1; TRBD2 is a possible D gene (6 bases). The CDR3 is made up of 12 amino acids. Looked up from germline, CDR1 is SGHDT and CDR2 is YYEEEE. V was pared by 0 bases and J by 13 bases, with 11 bases between. As DNA, the CDR3 is TGTGCCAGCAGCTTGGGGGAGGCTAGACAGTTCTTC. Protein sequence: CASSLGEARQFF. The variable domain in full, completed from reference TRBV5-6 and TRBJ2-1, reads DAGVTQSPTHLIKTRGQQVTLRCSPKSGHDTVSWYQQALGQGPQFIFQYYEEEERQRGNFPDRFSGHQFPNYSSELNVNALLLGDSALYLCASSLGEARQFFGPGTRLTVL.

This clonotype was observed once. This chain connects TRBV7-3 to TRBJ2-1; 8 nucleotides agree with TRBD1. Trimming at V came to 5 bases and at J to 8 bases, leaving 8 bases not matched to a gene. The CDR3 covers 14 residues. Germline CDR1 and CDR2: SGHTA and FQGTGA. The CDR3 DNA reads as TGTGCCAGCAGCGGGACAGGCCTCCCGCATGAGCAGTTCTTC. As protein: CASSGTGLPHEQFF.

The rearrangement uses TRBV6-1 and TRBJ2-1; D might be TRBD1 (5 bases). CDR3 length: 13 residues. Trimming cost V 6 bases and J 6 bases, with 12 bases left between them. Per germline, CDR1 MNHNS and CDR2 SASEGT. CDR3 sequence: CASRATVTNEQFF. The CDR3 coding sequence is TGTGCCAGCAGGGCGACAGTAACCAATGAGCAGTTCTTC.

This chain's CDR3 is CSVELQGSTDTQYF. CDR3 in DNA: TGCAGCGTTGAACTACAGGGGAGCACAGATACGCAGTATTTT. The V call is TRBV29-1, the J call TRBJ2-3; 7 bases are a match to TRBD1. Germline trimming cut 2 bases from V and 0 bases from J; bases unmatched to any gene: 2. The CDR3 is made up of 14 amino acids. In germline, CDR1 is SQVTM, CDR2 ANQGSEA.

This clonotype has just a few counts. V and J are TRBV6-6 and TRBJ2-2; 9 bases line up with TRBD2. The CDR3 is 14 residues long. The germline V gene encodes CDR1 MNHNY and CDR2 SVGAGI (reference sequence). J gave up 4 bases and V 6 bases, and 3 bases lay outside the gene matches. The CDR3 DNA follows: TGTGCCAGCAGCCGGACTAGCGTCACCGGGGAGCTGTTTTTT. Translated, it gives CASSRTSVTGELFF.

The rearrangement links TRBV7-3 to TRBJ2-3; the D gene is possibly TRBD2 (7 bases). CDR3 length equals 15 residues. Trimming left V 2 bases short and J 2 bases short, with 11 bases between. CDR1 is SGHTA, CDR2 FQGTGA, per germline. The CDR3 here is CASSLHRGATDTQYF. CDR3 nucleotide sequence: TGTGCCAGCAGCTTACATCGGGGGGCCACAGATACGCAGTATTTT.

The rearrangement joins TRBV12-3 or TRBV12-4 to TRBJ1-3; possible D gene TRBD1, 5 bases. V gave up 3 bases and J gave up 3 bases, with 6 bases separating them. The CDR3 extends over 13 amino acids. CDR3: CASSFGGGNTIYF. The DNA for the CDR3 is TGTGCCAGCAGTTTCGGGGGTGGAAACACCATATATTTT.

This clonotype was seen a handful of times. V gene TRBV7-6 combines with J gene TRBJ1-5, with TRBD1 identical over 9 bases. Trimming cost V 5 bases and J 6 bases; bases outside gene matches: 11. The CDR3 runs to 16 residues. Germline values: CDR1 SGHVS, CDR2 FNYEAQ. Written as DNA, the CDR3 is TGTGCCAGCAGCGTAGAACAAGGACAGGGGCCTCAGCCCCAGCATTTT. Protein sequence: CASSVEQGQGPQPQHF.

In the case of this clonotype: One end of the junction fails to match germline, which may point to a read error. The DNA of the CDR3 is TGTGCCAGCAGTCAGGGGCCGGACGGACGTTATCATGCCTTC. Encoded protein: CASSQGPDGRYHAF. The chain is built from TRBV6-1 and TRBJ1-2; weak D call: TRBD1 (6 bases). The germline gives CDR1 MNHNS, CDR2 SASEGT. The CDR3 is 14 amino acids.

The gene calls are TRBV6-5 and TRBJ2-7; 7 bases agree with TRBD1. J gave up 3 bases and V 8 bases, and 10 bases lay outside the gene matches. CDR3 length: 14 residues. CDR1 is MNHEY, CDR2 SVGAGI, per germline. The CDR3 DNA follows: TGTGCCAGCTCCTCGCCCGGGACAGTCTACGAGCAGTACTTC. Translation: CASSSPGTVYEQYF.

This sequence joins TRBV5-1 and TRBJ2-1; D remains ambiguous. The CDR3 totals 13 residues. Germline loops: CDR1 SGHRS, CDR2 YFSETQ. V was pared by 2 bases and J by 7 bases, with 10 bases between. The CDR3 DNA reads as TGCGCCAGCAGCTTATCGCCGACTAATGAGCAGTTCTTC. Amino acids: CASSLSPTNEQFF.

The chain joins TRBV7-6 to TRBJ2-5; 8 nucleotides match TRBD2. From germline, CDR1 is SGHVS and CDR2 FNYEAQ. This CDR3 contains 14 residues. After removal of 4 bases from V and 4 bases from J, the junction contained 5 bases not matched to a gene. The CDR3 region is CASSSLAGIETQYF. The CDR3 DNA follows: TGTGCCAGCAGCTCATTAGCGGGAATAGAGACCCAGTACTTC.

The rearrangement links TRBV5-1 to TRBJ2-1, with unresolved D. The V end lost 0 bases, the J end lost 9 bases, and 10 bases lay between the germline ends. This CDR3 region has 13 residues. CDR1 is SGHRS and CDR2 is YFSETQ in the germline V gene. The CDR3 here is CASSLVGEREQFF. The CDR3 DNA reads TGCGCCAGCAGCTTGGTCGGCGAGCGTGAGCAGTTCTTC.

This clonotype was seen only a few times. The V call is TRBV12-3 or TRBV12-4, the J call TRBJ1-1; a possible D gene is TRBD1 (6 bases). Trimming took off 2 bases at V and 1 base at J, with 11 bases between the two ends. The CDR3 has 15 residues. The CDR3 nucleotides are TGTGCCAGCAGTTTAAGGATAGGGGGGAACACTGAAGCTTTCTTT. It encodes CASSLRIGGNTEAFF.

The chain is built from TRBV6-1 and TRBJ1-1; D possibly corresponds to TRBD1 (5 bases). Trimming removed 2 bases from V and 0 bases from J, with 7 bases in between. Germline V gene lookup returns CDR1 MNHNS and CDR2 SASEGT. The CDR3 length is 14 residues. CDR3 bases: TGTGCCAGCAGTGAATTGGGGGTGAACACTGAAGCTTTCTTT. This sequence encodes CASSELGVNTEAFF.

The V call is TRBV5-1, the J call TRBJ1-1; D perhaps matches TRBD1 (5 bases). Trimming removed 6 bases from V and 4 bases from J, with 10 bases in between. Germline CDR1 is SGHRS and CDR2 is YFSETQ. This CDR3 is built from 12 residues. The CDR3 nucleotides read TGCGCCAGCACATCGGGGGGCACTGAAGCTTTCTTT. The encoded protein is CASTSGGTEAFF.

The CDR3 loop reads CASSPGTNTEAFF. In DNA, the CDR3 is TGTGCCAGCAGCCCGGGGACCAACACTGAAGCTTTCTTT. The chain uses TRBV4-2 and TRBJ1-1; TRBD1 might be the D (5 bases). From germline, CDR1 is LGHNA and CDR2 YNFKEQ. V gave up 4 bases and J gave up 2 bases, with 8 bases separating them. CDR3 length: 13 amino acids.

This clonotype was found a few times. V and J are TRBV6-6 and TRBJ2-7; 7 nucleotides align to TRBD1. This CDR3 spans 14 amino acids. The germline V gene has CDR1 MNHNY and CDR2 SVGAGI (reference sequence). V gave up 6 bases and J gave up 6 bases; unmatched junction bases: 11. CDR3 DNA sequence: TGTGCCAGCAGCCAGAGGGACAGCTCCATCGAGCAGTACTTC. Residues: CASSQRDSSIEQYF.

The chain joins TRBV4-1 to TRBJ1-1; D unresolved. This CDR3 contains 14 residues. CDR1 is MGHRA and CDR2 is YSYEKL in the germline V gene. V lost 1 base, J lost 1 base, and 7 bases lay in between. The CDR3 protein is CASSQAIANTEAFF. In DNA, the CDR3 is TGCGCCAGCAGCCAAGCTATAGCGAACACTGAAGCTTTCTTT.

V gene TRBV6-2 or TRBV6-3 combines with J gene TRBJ2-6; TRBD1 is a possible D gene (6 bases). Germline lookup yields CDR1 MNHEY and CDR2 SVGEGT. The CDR3 length is 15 residues. Trimming pared 6 bases from V and 4 bases from J, leaving 13 bases between. CDR3 in DNA: TGTGCCAGCAGGAGACAGGCTCAAGGGGCCAACGTCCTGACTTTC. Translating it yields CASRRQAQGANVLTF.

V and J are TRBV7-7 and TRBJ2-7; D call uncertain. The CDR3 contains 16 residues. Germline V CDR1 and CDR2: SSHAT, FNYEAQ (reference sequence). The V gene lost 2 bases and the J gene lost 2 bases, with 16 bases spanning the gap. CDR3 sequence (DNA): TGTGCCAGCAGCTTACTTGAAGCAGGCGCTCCCTACGAGCAGTACTTC. Protein product: CASSLLEAGAPYEQYF.

The genes are TRBV6-1 and TRBJ2-5; 7 positions agree with TRBD1. With V trimmed by 2 bases and J by 2 bases, 5 bases remained unmatched. CDR3 length equals 15 residues. Germline assignment: CDR1 MNHNS and CDR2 SASEGT. In DNA form, the CDR3 reads TGTGCCAGCAGTGAACAGGGGGTGGCACAAGAGACCCAGTACTTC. Translating gives CASSEQGVAQETQYF.

The chain joins TRBV5-6 to TRBJ1-4; no reliable D call. The CDR3 spans 14 residues. CDR1 is SGHDT and CDR2 is YYEEEE in the germline V gene. Deletions cut 0 bases from V and 7 bases from J, with 10 bases between. As DNA, the CDR3 is TGTGCCAGCAGCTTGGGCAGGCTCGGTGAAAAACTGTTTTTT. It translates to CASSLGRLGEKLFF.

The chain carries TRBV29-1 and TRBJ2-3; maybe TRBD2 (6 bases). Germline assignment: CDR1 SQVTM and CDR2 ANQGSEA. This CDR3 spans 11 amino acids. V lost 4 bases and J 9 bases, leaving 11 bases between the germline ends. CDR3: CSVAASETQYF. The CDR3 DNA follows: TGCAGCGTTGCGGCTAGCGAGACGCAGTATTTT.

This clonotype came up a few times. The chain joins TRBV29-1 to TRBJ1-2; D unclear. This CDR3 has 11 residues. V lost 5 bases and J lost 6, with 10 bases in between. In germline, CDR1 is SQVTM, CDR2 ANQGSEA. CDR3: CSVPAGDGYTF. As DNA, the CDR3 is TGCAGCGTTCCTGCGGGCGATGGCTACACCTTC. Combining the CDR3 with reference TRBV29-1 and TRBJ1-2 gives the whole variable domain SAVISQKPSRDICQRGTSLTIQCQVDSQVTMMFWYRQQPGQSLTLIATANQGSEATYESGFVIDKFPISRPNLTFSTLTVSNMSPEDSSIYLCSVPAGDGYTFGSGTRLTVV.